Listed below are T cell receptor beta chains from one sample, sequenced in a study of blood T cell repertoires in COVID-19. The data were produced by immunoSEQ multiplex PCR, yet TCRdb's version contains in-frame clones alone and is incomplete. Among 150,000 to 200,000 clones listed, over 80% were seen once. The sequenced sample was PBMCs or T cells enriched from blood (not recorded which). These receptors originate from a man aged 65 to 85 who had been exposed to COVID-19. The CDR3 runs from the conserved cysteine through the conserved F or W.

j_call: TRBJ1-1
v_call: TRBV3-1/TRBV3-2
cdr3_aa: CASGPSDTEAFF

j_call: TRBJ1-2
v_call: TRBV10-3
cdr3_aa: CAISSSQGADGYTF

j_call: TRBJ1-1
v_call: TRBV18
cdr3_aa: CASSRDRGQKTEAFF

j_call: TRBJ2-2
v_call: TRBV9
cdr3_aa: CASSGPGRLNTGELFF

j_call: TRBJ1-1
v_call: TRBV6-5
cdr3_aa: CASSLEASVNTEAFF

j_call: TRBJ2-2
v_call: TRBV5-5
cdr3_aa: CASSSGVRQLNTGELFF

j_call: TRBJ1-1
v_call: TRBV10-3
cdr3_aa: CAISERGDTEAFF

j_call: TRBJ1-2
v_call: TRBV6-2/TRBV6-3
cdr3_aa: CASSSDRVPTFYGYTF

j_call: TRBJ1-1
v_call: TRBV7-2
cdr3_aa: CASSLESQTPNTEAFF

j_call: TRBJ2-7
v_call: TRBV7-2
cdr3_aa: CASSLDGAHSYEQYF

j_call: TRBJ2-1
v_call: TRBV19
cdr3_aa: CASSIMVAHTGNEQFF

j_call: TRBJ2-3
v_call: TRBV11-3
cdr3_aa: CASSLEGRSDSTQYF

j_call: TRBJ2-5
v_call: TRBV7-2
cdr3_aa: CASSSGRAETQYF

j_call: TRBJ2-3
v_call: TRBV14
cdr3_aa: CASSHISRREGDTQYF

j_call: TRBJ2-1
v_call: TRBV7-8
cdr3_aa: CASSPSGGRGNEQFF

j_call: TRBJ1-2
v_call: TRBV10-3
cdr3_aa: CAISAIPPGQEGYGYTF

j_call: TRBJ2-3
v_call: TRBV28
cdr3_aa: CASSSPTKPGPDTQYF

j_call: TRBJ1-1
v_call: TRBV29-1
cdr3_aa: CSVEVNSGTEAFF

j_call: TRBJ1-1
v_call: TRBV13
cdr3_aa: CASSAQGSTEAFF

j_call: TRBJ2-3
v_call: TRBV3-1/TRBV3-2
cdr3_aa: CASSQVFIGGENTDTQYF